A selection of T cell receptor beta chains follows, all from one sample in a study of shared clonotypes between healthy human individuals. Assay used: immunoSEQ multiplex PCR; TCRdb lists only in-frame clones, some missing. The sample records around 1.9 million clones, about 92% being singletons. Input material: naive CD8+ T cells from PBMCs. The receptors stem from a man younger than 30 in good health. Some clones in this sample may be carry-over from other donors' samples. CDR3s include the opening cysteine and the closing phenylalanine or tryptophan. The order of the fields is clone size, V gene, J gene, D gene, CDR3 protein, CDR3 DNA. D genes are given only for firm matches. Size tells how often a clone was seen (once, few, many) or the class of an expanded clone, and some rows leave it out.

clone_size: NA
v_call: TRBV7-2
j_call: TRBJ2-7
d_call: TRBD1
cdr3_aa: CASSATGQYYEQYF
cdr3_nt: TGTGCCAGCAGCGCTACGGGACAGTATTACGAGCAGTACTTC

clone_size: once
v_call: TRBV10-3
j_call: TRBJ2-7
d_call: TRBD2
cdr3_aa: CAISDSGITYEQYF
cdr3_nt: TGTGCCATCAGTGATAGCGGGATCACCTACGAGCAGTACTTC

clone_size: NA
v_call: TRBV7-9
j_call: TRBJ1-5
d_call: NA
cdr3_aa: CASSLGPGGGNQPQHF
cdr3_nt: TGTGCCAGCAGCTTAGGGCCAGGTGGGGGCAATCAGCCCCAGCATTTT

clone_size: NA
v_call: TRBV29-1
j_call: TRBJ2-7
d_call: TRBD1
cdr3_aa: CSGKDREYF
cdr3_nt: TGCAGCGGTAAGGACAGGGAGTACTTC

clone_size: NA
v_call: TRBV19
j_call: TRBJ2-1
d_call: NA
cdr3_aa: CASEWHNEQFF
cdr3_nt: TGTGCAAGTGAGTGGCACAATGAGCAGTTCTTC

clone_size: NA
v_call: TRBV28
j_call: TRBJ1-5
d_call: NA
cdr3_aa: CASSLTRRGGQPQHF
cdr3_nt: TGTGCCAGCAGTTTAACGAGAAGGGGCGGGCAGCCCCAGCATTTT

clone_size: NA
v_call: TRBV28
j_call: TRBJ1-4
d_call: NA
cdr3_aa: CASSFFGVRTNEKLFF
cdr3_nt: TGTGCCAGCAGTTTTTTCGGGGTTCGAACTAATGAAAAACTGTTTTTT

clone_size: once
v_call: TRBV4-2
j_call: TRBJ2-1
d_call: NA
cdr3_aa: CASSQDLSRAYNEQFF
cdr3_nt: TGTGCCAGCAGCCAAGATCTATCCAGGGCCTACAATGAGCAGTTCTTC

clone_size: NA
v_call: TRBV7-9
j_call: TRBJ1-3
d_call: NA
cdr3_aa: CASSSRGRVLAGNTIYF
cdr3_nt: TGTGCCAGCAGCTCCCGGGGAAGGGTGCTGGCTGGAAACACCATATATTTT

clone_size: NA
v_call: TRBV27
j_call: TRBJ2-3
d_call: NA
cdr3_aa: CASSLWRFTDTQYF
cdr3_nt: TGTGCCAGCAGTTTATGGAGGTTCACAGATACGCAGTATTTT

clone_size: NA
v_call: TRBV28
j_call: TRBJ2-1
d_call: TRBD1
cdr3_aa: CASNRDRDYNEQFF
cdr3_nt: TGTGCCAGCAATCGGGACAGGGACTACAATGAGCAGTTCTTC